The T cell receptor beta chain described here comes from a study of post-analysis software for immune sequencing data. Study-level results: In patients, roughly 5 TRBV segments were more frequent than in controls, with TRBV5-6, TRBV5-1 and TRBV20-1 among them. A significant reduction in normalized Chao1 diversity was observed in multiple sclerosis patients versus controls.

Unique molecular identifiers were carried by the TCR beta cDNA libraries. TCRdb fed the PCR reads into MiXCR, producing one record per CDR3 protein. The table shows around 700,000 distinct CDR3 sequences, with 59% occurring only once. This clonotype has only a few counts. Antigen: not known. This CDR3 spans 13 amino acids. V dropped 0 bases and J dropped 4 bases, with 7 bases sitting between them. CDR1 DFQATT and CDR2 SNEGSKA come from the germline V gene (reference sequence). Specimen: blood. The chain has TRBV20-1 and TRBJ2-4, with no clear D. This clonotype originated in a girl under 10 years old with multiple sclerosis. The CDR3 DNA follows: TGCAGTGCTAGAGACCCACAGAAAAACATTCAGTACTTC. Its translation: CSARDPQKNIQYF.